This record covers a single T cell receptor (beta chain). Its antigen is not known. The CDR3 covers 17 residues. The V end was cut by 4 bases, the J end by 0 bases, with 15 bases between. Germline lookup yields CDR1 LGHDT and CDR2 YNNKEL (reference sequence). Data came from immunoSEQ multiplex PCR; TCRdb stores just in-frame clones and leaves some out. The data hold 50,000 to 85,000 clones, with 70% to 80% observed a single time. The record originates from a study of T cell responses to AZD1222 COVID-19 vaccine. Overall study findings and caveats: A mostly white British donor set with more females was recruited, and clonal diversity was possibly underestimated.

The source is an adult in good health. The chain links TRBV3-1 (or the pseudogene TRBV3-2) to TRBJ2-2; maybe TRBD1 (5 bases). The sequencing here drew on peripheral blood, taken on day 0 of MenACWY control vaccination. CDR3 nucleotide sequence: TGTGCCAGCAGCCCCCAGACCGCAGGGACGAACACCGGGGAGCTGTTTTTT. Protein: CASSPQTAGTNTGELFF.